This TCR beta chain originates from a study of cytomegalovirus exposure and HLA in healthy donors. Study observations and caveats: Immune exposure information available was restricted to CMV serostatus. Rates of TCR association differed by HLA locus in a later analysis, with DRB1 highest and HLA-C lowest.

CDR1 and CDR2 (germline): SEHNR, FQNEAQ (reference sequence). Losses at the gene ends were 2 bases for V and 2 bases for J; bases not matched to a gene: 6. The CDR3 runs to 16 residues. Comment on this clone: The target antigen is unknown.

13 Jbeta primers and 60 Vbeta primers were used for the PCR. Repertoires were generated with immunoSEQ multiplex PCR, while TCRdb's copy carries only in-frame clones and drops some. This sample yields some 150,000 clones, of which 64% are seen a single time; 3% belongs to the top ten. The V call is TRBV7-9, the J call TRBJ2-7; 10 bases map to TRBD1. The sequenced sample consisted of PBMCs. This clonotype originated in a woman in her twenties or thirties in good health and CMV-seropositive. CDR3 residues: CASSLPPGQGTYEQYF. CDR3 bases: TGTGCCAGCAGCTTACCTCCGGGACAGGGGACCTACGAGCAGTACTTC.